This T cell receptor beta chain came from a study of blood T cell repertoires in COVID-19. Background on the study: From T cells, B-cell-depleted T cells, or PBMCs came the material, which was cDNA or gDNA.

The table lists this clone with a count of one. Sequenced by immunoSEQ multiplex PCR; TCRdb stores in-frame clones only, minus some. The sample consists of approximately 280,000 clones, 80% to 90% of them appearing once. Trimming removed 4 bases at V and 1 base at J, with 12 bases between. CDR3 length: 14 residues. The V gene's germline CDR1 is GTSNPN and CDR2 SVGIG (reference sequence). The clonotype was recovered from a man between 35 and 55 years old with acute or convalescent COVID-19. The specimen sequenced was peripheral blood. This chain joins TRBV30 and TRBJ2-3; weak D call: TRBD2 (7 bases). The CDR3 nucleotides read TGTGCCTGGACGTACGGGGGGCGCACAGATACGCAGTATTTT. This sequence encodes CAWTYGGRTDTQYF.